This TCR beta chain was captured by sequencing in a study of prognosis after radiotherapy for stage I lung cancer. Whole-study context: Tumors proved to be squamous cell carcinoma in about seven patients and represented adenocarcinoma in fewer than 15.

V gave up 3 bases and J gave up 4 bases; unmatched junction bases: 9. The germline CDR1 and CDR2 sequences are DFQATT and SNEGSKA (reference sequence). The CDR3 contains 14 residues. The table lists this clonotype with many counts. Amplification of the TCR beta CDR3 (from genomic DNA) was done by two-round multiplex PCR. It was primers specific to each TRBV and TRBJ gene that first-round PCR used. TCRdb re-called the multiplex PCR reads with MiXCR, one entry per CDR3 protein. The table includes around 59,000 distinct CDR3 sequences, around 27% detected once. The clonotype originates from a donor older than 45 with non-small cell lung cancer. The chain has TRBV20-1 and TRBJ2-7, with 7 bases aligning to TRBD2. The sequencing here drew on PBMCs, taken before or after stereotactic body radiation therapy (not recorded which). CDR3 in DNA: TGCAGTGCTAGGAGTTTGGGGGGGAAGTACGAGCAGTACTTC. It is translated as CSARSLGGKYEQYF.